These 16 T cell receptor beta chains were sequenced from one sample in a study of identical twins (TCRdb year 2016). Library method: 5' RACE. The sequencer was an Illumina HiSeq 2000. TCRdb applied fastp at Q25 and MiXCR to the public reads, then kept only in-frame beta chains. Every entry covers one CDR3 protein and lists the most common genes and DNA from its rows. The sample table shows roughly 220,000 distinct CDR3 sequences, and 6% to 7% are seen once. Clones ranked in the top ten supply 14% to 15% of the sample. The sample was also reused in another study, on T cells expressing NK-cell markers.

Material: CD8+ T cells sorted from blood. Every receptor here comes from a woman aged 18-30 years in good health.

This clonotype was observed many times. V and J are TRBV13 and TRBJ1-2; 7 nucleotides align to TRBD1. Germline V gene sequence: CDR1 PRHDT, CDR2 FYEKMQ (reference sequence). The CDR3 sequence is 15 residues long. The V and J ends lost 5 bases and 3 bases, in that order; junction bases with no gene match: 9. This CDR3 is CASSPDRRLDYGYTF. CDR3 in DNA: TGTGCCAGCAGCCCGGACAGGCGTCTAGACTATGGCTACACCTTC.

This chain connects TRBV9 to TRBJ2-2; 9 bases line up with TRBD1. The CDR3 has 15 amino acids. CDR1 SGDLS and CDR2 YYNGEE come from the germline V gene. The junction had 4 bases not matched to a gene; V was cut back by 0 bases and J by 7 bases. This CDR3 reads CASSVGDRVGGELFF. In nucleotides, the CDR3 is TGTGCCAGCAGCGTAGGGGACAGGGTTGGCGGGGAGCTGTTTTTT.

This clonotype appeared a few times. The gene calls are TRBV11-2 and TRBJ2-7; TRBD1 matches at 8 bases. V was pared by 5 bases and J by 6 bases, with 6 bases of the junction left unmatched. Germline CDR1 is SGHAT and CDR2 is FQNNGV. The length of the CDR3 is 13 residues. The CDR3 region is CASSIGQGSEQYF. DNA for the CDR3: TGTGCCAGCAGCATAGGACAGGGTTCCGAGCAGTACTTC.

This clonotype was counted a few times. The chain combines TRBV7-2 with TRBJ1-2; 9 nucleotides match TRBD1. Germline V gene sequence: CDR1 SGHTA, CDR2 FQGNSA. V shed 1 base and J 5 bases; nucleotides not matched to a gene: 8. The CDR3 is made up of 16 amino acids. In nucleotides, the CDR3 is TGTGCCAGCAGCTTAGATGGGACAGGGACTTTTTATGGCTACACCTTC. It encodes CASSLDGTGTFYGYTF.

This clonotype has only a few counts. The genes are TRBV7-9 and TRBJ2-5; D may correspond to TRBD1 or TRBD2 (5 bases each). Germline V lookup: CDR1 SEHNR, CDR2 FQNEAQ (reference sequence). Trimming removed 1 base from V and 5 bases from J, with 17 bases in between. This CDR3 is 16 amino acids long. CDR3 DNA sequence: TGTGCCAGCAGCTTAGAGCGAGGGACGTTGCAGGAGACCCAGTACTTC. This sequence encodes CASSLERGTLQETQYF.

There are a few counts of this clonotype. The chain joins TRBV5-1 to TRBJ2-1, with TRBD2 identical over 12 bases. The CDR3 is 17 residues long. Germline V gene data show CDR1 as SGHRS and CDR2 as YFSETQ. J was trimmed by 4 bases and V by 2 bases; bases with no gene match: 7. This CDR3 is CASSLPTSGGPYNEQFF. The DNA for the CDR3 is TGCGCCAGCAGCTTACCGACTAGCGGGGGCCCTTACAATGAGCAGTTCTTC.

The V and J genes are TRBV3-1 and TRBJ2-7, with D perhaps matching TRBD2 (6 bases). CDR1 LGHDT and CDR2 YNNKEL come from the germline V gene (reference sequence). There are 14 residues in the CDR3. V shed 3 bases and J shed 2 bases, with 11 bases lying between them. CDR3 bases: TGTGCCAGCAGCCAGGAGGGGCTGACCTACGAGCAGTACTTC. This codes for CASSQEGLTYEQYF.

This clonotype has ten or more counts. The chain uses TRBV27 and TRBJ1-5; the D is unclear. CDR1 and CDR2 from the germline V gene are MNHEY and SMNVEV (reference sequence). The CDR3 has 13 residues. Trimming took off 5 bases at V and 5 bases at J, with 10 bases between the two ends. DNA for the CDR3: TGTGCCAGCAGTCTAGGACTGGATCAGCCCCAGCATTTT. Amino acids: CASSLGLDQPQHF.

This clonotype was seen a handful of times. The chain is built from TRBV12-3 or TRBV12-4 and TRBJ2-7; possibly TRBD1 or TRBD2 for D (5 bases each). CDR3 length: 12 amino acids. The V end lost 7 bases, the J end lost 2 bases, and 9 bases lay between the germline ends. CDR3 DNA sequence: TGTGCCAGCAAGGGACCGACCTACGAGCAGTACTTC. Translating gives CASKGPTYEQYF.

The chain carries TRBV5-5 and TRBJ1-1; tentatively, D is TRBD1 (5 bases). Germline lookup yields CDR1 SGHKS and CDR2 YYEKEE (reference sequence). This CDR3 has 13 residues. The V end lost 6 bases, the J end lost 1 base, and 10 bases lay between the germline ends. The CDR3 nucleotides read TGTGCCAGCAACCTAGGGGAGAACACTGAAGCTTTCTTT. Translating gives CASNLGENTEAFF.

The chain carries TRBV6-1 and TRBJ1-1; 8 nucleotides match TRBD1. The junction had 12 bases not matched to a gene; V was cut back by 6 bases and J by 0 bases. Germline CDR1 reads MNHNS; CDR2 reads SASEGT. The CDR3 is made up of 17 amino acids. The CDR3 spells CASSLIPGQDLNTEAFF. The CDR3 region has the DNA TGTGCCAGCAGCTTGATACCGGGACAGGACCTGAACACTGAAGCTTTCTTT.

This sequence joins TRBV5-1 and TRBJ2-2; 8 bases align to TRBD2. Germline V lookup: CDR1 SGHRS, CDR2 YFSETQ. The CDR3 is made up of 22 amino acids. V lost 5 bases to trimming and J lost 8 bases; unmatched junction nucleotides: 32. The CDR3 nucleotides read TGCGCCAGCAGTTTTACCACAGGTTGGAGTAAGCGGGAGAGCCGCCCCATAGGGGAGCTGTTTTTT. It codes for CASSFTTGWSKRESRPIGELFF. Together with reference TRBV5-1 and TRBJ2-2, the CDR3 gives the full variable domain: KAGVTQTPRYLIKTRGQQVTLSCSPISGHRSVSWYQQTPGQGLQFLFEYFSETQRNKGNFPGRFSGRQFSNSRSEMNVSTLELGDSALYLCASSFTTGWSKRESRPIGELFFGEGSRLTVL.

Many counts were recorded for this clonotype. The gene calls are TRBV12-3 or TRBV12-4 and TRBJ1-1; D is ambiguous. This CDR3 comprises 12 residues. V lost 2 bases and J 10 bases, leaving 11 bases between the germline ends. CDR3 nucleotides: TGTGCCAGCAGTTTAAATCAGTTCGGAGCTTTCTTT. Its protein is CASSLNQFGAFF.

V and J are TRBV19 and TRBJ1-2; no firm D call. The CDR3 loop spans 14 amino acids. Germline V CDR1 and CDR2: LNHDA, SQIVND (reference sequence). Trimming pared 2 bases from V and 10 bases from J, leaving 17 bases between. The CDR3: CASSITAGIASYTF. CDR3 in DNA: TGTGCCAGTAGTATAACAGCCGGCATTGCATCCTACACCTTC.

This clonotype showed up just a few times. This rearrangement joins TRBV7-9 to TRBJ2-5; 12 bases map to TRBD2. Germline CDR1 is SEHNR and CDR2 is FQNEAQ (reference sequence). The CDR3 extends over 15 amino acids. The junction had 7 bases not matched to a gene; V was cut back by 6 bases and J by 5 bases. CDR3 in amino acids: CASRPTSGSAETQYF. The CDR3 region has the DNA TGTGCCAGCAGACCGACTAGCGGGAGTGCGGAGACCCAGTACTTC.

This clonotype was picked up many times. This chain connects TRBV29-1 to TRBJ1-1, with D possibly TRBD1 on 6 matching bases. The germline V gene has CDR1 SQVTM and CDR2 ANQGSEA. The CDR3 runs 12 residues. Trimming removed 2 bases from V and 4 bases from J, with 8 bases in between. CDR3 sequence (DNA): TGCAGCGTTGAATTAGGGGGCACTGAAGCTTTCTTT. Encoded protein: CSVELGGTEAFF.